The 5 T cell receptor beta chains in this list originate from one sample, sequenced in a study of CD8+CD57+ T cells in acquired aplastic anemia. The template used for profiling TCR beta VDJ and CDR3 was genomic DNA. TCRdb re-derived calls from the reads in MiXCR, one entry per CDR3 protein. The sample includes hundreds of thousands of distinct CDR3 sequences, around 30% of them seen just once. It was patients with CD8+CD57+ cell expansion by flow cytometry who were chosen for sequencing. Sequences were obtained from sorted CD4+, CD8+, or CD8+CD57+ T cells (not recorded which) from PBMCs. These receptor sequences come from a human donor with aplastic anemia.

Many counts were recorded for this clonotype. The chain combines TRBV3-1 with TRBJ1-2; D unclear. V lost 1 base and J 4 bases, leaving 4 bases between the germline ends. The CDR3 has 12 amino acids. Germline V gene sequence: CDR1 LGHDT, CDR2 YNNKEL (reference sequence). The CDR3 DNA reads TGTGCCAGCAGCCAAGGGGGCTATGGCTACACCTTC. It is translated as CASSQGGYGYTF.

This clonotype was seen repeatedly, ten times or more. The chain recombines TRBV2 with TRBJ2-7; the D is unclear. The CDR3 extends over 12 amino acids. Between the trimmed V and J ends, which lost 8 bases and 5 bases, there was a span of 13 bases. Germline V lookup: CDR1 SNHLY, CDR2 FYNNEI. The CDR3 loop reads CASFRASDEQYF. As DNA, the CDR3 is TGTGCCAGCTTTAGGGCATCGGACGAGCAGTACTTC.

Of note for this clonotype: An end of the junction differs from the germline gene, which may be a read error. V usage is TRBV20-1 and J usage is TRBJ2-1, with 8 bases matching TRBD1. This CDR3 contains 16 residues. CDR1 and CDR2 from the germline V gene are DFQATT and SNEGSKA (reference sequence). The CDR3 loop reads CSARDVGDRPYNGQFF. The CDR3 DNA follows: TGCAGTGCTAGAGATGTAGGGGACAGGCCCTACAATGGGCAGTTCTTC.

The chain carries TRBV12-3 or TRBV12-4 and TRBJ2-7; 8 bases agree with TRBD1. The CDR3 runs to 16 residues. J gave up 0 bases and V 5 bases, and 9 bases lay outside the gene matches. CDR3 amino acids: CASSHLTGEASYEQYF. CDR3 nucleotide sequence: TGTGCCAGCAGTCACCTGACAGGGGAGGCCTCCTACGAGCAGTACTTC.

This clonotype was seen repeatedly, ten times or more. The CDR3 DNA follows: TGTGCCAGCAGTACGGGGGACAGGGGAAATTCACCCCTCCACTTT. Protein product: CASSTGDRGNSPLHF. J is TRBJ1-6 and V is TRBV2; 10 bases are shared with TRBD1. V lost 5 bases, J lost 7 bases, and 5 bases stayed unmatched. The CDR3 is made up of 15 amino acids. Germline V lookup: CDR1 SNHLY, CDR2 FYNNEI.